This TCR beta chain derives from a study of cytomegalovirus exposure and HLA in healthy donors. Findings of the study overall: A later analysis reportedly found that, within productive TCRs, an Asian-associated ancestry cluster had fewer N-insertions than the mean observed across the roughly 670 donors.

The PCR was carried out with 60 Vbeta primers and 13 Jbeta primers. TCRdb's copy holds only in-frame clones and misses some; the assay was immunoSEQ multiplex PCR. The sample has about 200,000 clones; roughly 80% are singletons. A remark on this clone: The antigen is undetermined.

The CDR3 consists of 13 residues. CDR1 is ENHRY, CDR2 SYGVKD, per germline. Trimming stripped 0 bases from V and 6 bases from J, with 8 bases between. This chain uses TRBV10-3 with TRBJ1-1, with D uncertain. This TCR was sampled from a man aged 30 to 45 in good health and CMV-seronegative. The sequenced sample consisted of PBMCs. CDR3 loop: CAISESWQAEAFF. For the CDR3, the DNA is TGTGCCATCAGTGAGTCGTGGCAAGCTGAAGCTTTCTTT.